This paragraph reports one T cell receptor beta chain. Its matching antigen is unknown. This specimen comes from a study of Tregs in tolerant kidney transplant recipients. Findings and caveats of the study: Tregs expanded with activated donor B cells seemed most donor-specific.

Profiled with immunoSEQ multiplex PCR; TCRdb holds only in-frame clones, not every one. The table includes about 110,000 clones, 90% detected once. The specimen comprised CD4+ T cells from blood, sampled before the transplant. This clonotype was sampled from a human donor who received a combined kidney and bone marrow transplant.

The CDR3 is CASKGRGPNNEQFF. CDR3 bases: TGTGCCAGTAAAGGGCGGGGGCCGAACAATGAGCAGTTCTTC. J is TRBJ2-1 and V is TRBV19, with a possible D match to TRBD2 (7 bases). The CDR3 consists of 14 residues. V was pared by 7 bases and J by 5 bases, with 15 bases between. Germline V gene lookup returns CDR1 LNHDA and CDR2 SQIVND (reference sequence).